A selection of T cell receptor beta chains follows, all from one sample in a study of lung T cells in sarcoidosis with Löfgren's syndrome. From the reads, TCRdb called clonotypes with MiXCR, one entry per CDR3 protein. The table has about 2,000 distinct CDR3 sequences, 25% to 30% seen once; the top ten hold 9.7%. Sequenced: CD4+ T cells from bronchoalveolar lavage. All receptors come from a human donor with sarcoidosis (Löfgren's syndrome or another form), or a control subject (not recorded which). Each CDR3 is given with its conserved first and last residue. The D gene is left open where the match is weak. Only some rows state a clone size, as once, few, many or a class for expanded clones.

clone size: -
V gene: TRBV7-2
J gene: TRBJ2-1
D gene: -
CDR3 DNA: TGTGCCAGCAGCTTAAGTTGGAGGGGTGAGCGGTTCTTC
CDR3 protein: CASSLSWRGERFF

clone size: large
V gene: TRBV2
J gene: TRBJ2-3
D gene: -
CDR3 DNA: TGTGCCAGCAGCCAGCAGGGGACAGATACGCAGTATTTT
CDR3 protein: CASSQQGTDTQYF

clone size: medium-sized
V gene: TRBV2
J gene: TRBJ2-5
D gene: -
CDR3 DNA: TGTGCCAGCAGTGTCTGGGGGGAGACCCAGTACTTC
CDR3 protein: CASSVWGETQYF

clone size: medium-sized
V gene: TRBV2
J gene: TRBJ2-4
D gene: -
CDR3 DNA: TGTGCCAGCAGGGGGTTCGATGGGGACATTCAGTACTTC
CDR3 protein: CASRGFDGDIQYF

clone size: medium-sized
V gene: TRBV7-2
J gene: TRBJ1-2
D gene: -
CDR3 DNA: TGTGCCAGCAGCTTAGACCCGGGGAGGGGTGGCTACACCTTC
CDR3 protein: CASSLDPGRGGYTF

clone size: large
V gene: TRBV7-2
J gene: TRBJ1-1
D gene: -
CDR3 DNA: TGTGCCAGCAGCTTAAGTAGGTCGAACACTGAAGCTTTCTTT
CDR3 protein: CASSLSRSNTEAFF

clone size: medium-sized
V gene: TRBV2
J gene: TRBJ2-3
D gene: -
CDR3 DNA: TGTGCCAGCAGGGACAGCTCAGATACGCAGTATTTT
CDR3 protein: CASRDSSDTQYF

clone size: medium-sized
V gene: TRBV2
J gene: TRBJ2-5
D gene: -
CDR3 DNA: TGTGCCAGCAGTGAGGAGGGACGGGAGACCCAGTACTTC
CDR3 protein: CASSEEGRETQYF

clone size: large
V gene: TRBV27
J gene: TRBJ1-5
D gene: -
CDR3 DNA: TGTGCCAGCAGTTTGTCAAGGGGGGATCAGCCCCAGCATTTT
CDR3 protein: CASSLSRGDQPQHF

clone size: medium-sized
V gene: TRBV2
J gene: TRBJ1-1
D gene: -
CDR3 DNA: TGTGCCAGCAGTGGGGTCGTGGGGAACACTGAAGCTTTCTTT
CDR3 protein: CASSGVVGNTEAFF

clone size: large
V gene: TRBV6-1
J gene: TRBJ2-2
D gene: -
CDR3 DNA: TGTGCCAGCCCCGTTCAGGTCGGGGAGCTGTTTTTT
CDR3 protein: CASPVQVGELFF

clone size: medium-sized
V gene: TRBV5-4
J gene: TRBJ1-1
D gene: TRBD1
CDR3 DNA: TGTGCCAGCAGTCCAGACAGGGGGCGAGAAGCTTTCTTT
CDR3 protein: CASSPDRGREAFF

clone size: medium-sized
V gene: TRBV7-2
J gene: TRBJ2-7
D gene: -
CDR3 DNA: TGTGCCAGCAGCTTAGGCCTCTACACAGCCTACGAGCAGTACTTC
CDR3 protein: CASSLGLYTAYEQYF

clone size: large
V gene: TRBV28
J gene: TRBJ1-5
D gene: -
CDR3 DNA: TGTGCCAGCAGCCATGGACGGACTAGCAATCAGCCCCAGCATTTT
CDR3 protein: CASSHGRTSNQPQHF

clone size: medium-sized
V gene: TRBV5-1
J gene: TRBJ2-5
D gene: TRBD1
CDR3 DNA: TGCGCCAGCAGCCCAGGACAGGTCTCCACCCAAGAGACCCAGTACTTC
CDR3 protein: CASSPGQVSTQETQYF

clone size: few
V gene: TRBV9
J gene: TRBJ2-3
D gene: -
CDR3 DNA: TGTGCCAGCAGCGTAGGTAACGTCCTAGATACGCAGTATTTT
CDR3 protein: CASSVGNVLDTQYF

clone size: medium-sized
V gene: TRBV2
J gene: TRBJ1-1
D gene: -
CDR3 DNA: TGTGCCAGCAGTGGCCCCGGGGGTGAAGCTTTCTTT
CDR3 protein: CASSGPGGEAFF

clone size: large
V gene: TRBV4-1
J gene: TRBJ2-1
D gene: -
CDR3 DNA: TGCGCCAGCAGCCAAGATAGGAACAATGAGCAGTTCTTC
CDR3 protein: CASSQDRNNEQFF

clone size: -
V gene: TRBV2
J gene: TRBJ1-1
D gene: TRBD1
CDR3 DNA: TGTGCCAGCAGTGGGACAGGGGGGAGAGGCGAAGATTTCTTT
CDR3 protein: CASSGTGGRGEDFF

clone size: few
V gene: TRBV30
J gene: TRBJ1-4
D gene: -
CDR3 DNA: TGTGCCTGGAGTGGTGTGTCAGTAAATGAAAAGCTGTTTTTT
CDR3 protein: CAWSGVSVNEKLFF

clone size: medium-sized
V gene: TRBV2
J gene: TRBJ2-5
D gene: -
CDR3 DNA: TGTGCCAGCAGTGAAGCGGGACAAGGAGAGACCCAGTACTTC
CDR3 protein: CASSEAGQGETQYF

clone size: -
V gene: TRBV20-1
J gene: TRBJ1-1
D gene: -
CDR3 DNA: TGCAGTGCCAACAAGGAGGGCCCGAACACTGAAGCTTTCTTT
CDR3 protein: CSANKEGPNTEAFF

clone size: medium-sized
V gene: TRBV12-5
J gene: TRBJ1-1
D gene: -
CDR3 DNA: TGTGCTAGTGGTTTAATGGGGGGCACTGAAGCTTTCTTT
CDR3 protein: CASGLMGGTEAFF

clone size: large
V gene: TRBV6-2/TRBV6-3
J gene: TRBJ2-1
D gene: TRBD2
CDR3 DNA: TGTGCCAGCAGTTACCGGCGGGAGTACAATGAGCAGTTCTTC
CDR3 protein: CASSYRREYNEQFF

clone size: -
V gene: TRBV11-3
J gene: TRBJ2-3
D gene: TRBD2
CDR3 DNA: TGTGCCAGCAGCTTAGGCGGGAGAGGAGATACGCAGTATTTT
CDR3 protein: CASSLGGRGDTQYF

clone size: large
V gene: TRBV5-1
J gene: TRBJ1-5
D gene: -
CDR3 DNA: TGCGCCAGCAGCCTAACCACGGATCAGCCCCAGCATTTT
CDR3 protein: CASSLTTDQPQHF

clone size: few
V gene: TRBV5-1
J gene: TRBJ1-2
D gene: -
CDR3 DNA: TGCGCCAGTAGTCCCGACAGAGCTAACTATGGCTACACCTTC
CDR3 protein: CASSPDRANYGYTF

clone size: many
V gene: TRBV5-1
J gene: TRBJ1-1
D gene: -
CDR3 DNA: TGCGCCAGCAGCTTGGACGGATCGAACACTGAAGCTTTCTTT
CDR3 protein: CASSLDGSNTEAFF

clone size: medium-sized
V gene: TRBV11-1
J gene: TRBJ2-7
D gene: TRBD2
CDR3 DNA: TGTGCCAGCAGCGCGGGAGGGCCGAACGAGCAGTACTTC
CDR3 protein: CASSAGGPNEQYF

clone size: large
V gene: TRBV2
J gene: TRBJ2-5
D gene: TRBD1
CDR3 DNA: TGTGCCAGCAGCTTACAGGGGCCCCAAGAGACCCAGTACTTC
CDR3 protein: CASSLQGPQETQYF

clone size: medium-sized
V gene: TRBV27
J gene: TRBJ1-1
D gene: -
CDR3 DNA: TGTGCCACCTCCCGTGGGAGTAGGAGAGACACTGAAGCTTTCTTT
CDR3 protein: CATSRGSRRDTEAFF

clone size: large
V gene: TRBV6-6
J gene: TRBJ2-1
D gene: -
CDR3 DNA: TGTGCCAGCAGTTACGGGGCGGGACGGTCGTGGGACAATGAGCAGTTCTTC
CDR3 protein: CASSYGAGRSWDNEQFF

clone size: medium-sized
V gene: TRBV20-1
J gene: TRBJ2-7
D gene: TRBD2
CDR3 DNA: TGCAGTGCACCGGCAGGGCTAGCGGGAGGCTACGAGCAGTACTTC
CDR3 protein: CSAPAGLAGGYEQYF

clone size: medium-sized
V gene: TRBV2
J gene: TRBJ2-5
D gene: -
CDR3 DNA: TGTGCCAGCAGTGAAGCGACAGGACGGGAGACCCAGTACTTC
CDR3 protein: CASSEATGRETQYF

clone size: once
V gene: TRBV3-1
J gene: TRBJ2-7
D gene: TRBD2
CDR3 DNA: TGTGCCAGCGGCCCGACTTGGACGGGGGGTGCCTACGAGCAGTACTTC
CDR3 protein: CASGPTWTGGAYEQYF

clone size: -
V gene: TRBV2
J gene: TRBJ1-6
D gene: -
CDR3 DNA: TGTGCCAGCAGTGGACGGGGTAATTCACACCTCCACTTT
CDR3 protein: CASSGRGNSHLHF

clone size: large
V gene: TRBV7-6
J gene: TRBJ1-5
D gene: -
CDR3 DNA: TGTGCCAGCAGCCCCGGCACCAATCAGCCCCAGCATTTT
CDR3 protein: CASSPGTNQPQHF

clone size: many
V gene: TRBV2
J gene: TRBJ1-5
D gene: TRBD1
CDR3 DNA: TGTGCCAGCGGGGGAGAGGGGGCAGGAGGACAGCCCCAGCATTTT
CDR3 protein: CASGGEGAGGQPQHF

clone size: -
V gene: TRBV7-2
J gene: TRBJ1-1
D gene: TRBD1
CDR3 DNA: TGTGCCAGCAGCTTAGCGTTGGCAGGGGGCGGGGGCACTGAAGCTTTCTTT
CDR3 protein: CASSLALAGGGGTEAFF

clone size: medium-sized
V gene: TRBV5-1
J gene: TRBJ2-1
D gene: -
CDR3 DNA: TGCGCCAGCAGCCCGCAAACAGGGACCTACAATGAGCAGTTCTTC
CDR3 protein: CASSPQTGTYNEQFF

clone size: few
V gene: TRBV18
J gene: TRBJ1-5
D gene: -
CDR3 DNA: TGTGCCAGCTCACCGAAGGGAACCCGCCCCTCCCAGCATTTT
CDR3 protein: CASSPKGTRPSQHF

clone size: medium-sized
V gene: TRBV7-2
J gene: TRBJ2-7
D gene: -
CDR3 DNA: TGTGCCAGCAGCTTAGATAGGACACTTTCCTACGAGCAGTACTTC
CDR3 protein: CASSLDRTLSYEQYF

clone size: medium-sized
V gene: TRBV2
J gene: TRBJ2-7
D gene: -
CDR3 DNA: TGTGCCAGCAGCGGGGATTCCTACGAGCAGTACTTC
CDR3 protein: CASSGDSYEQYF

clone size: medium-sized
V gene: TRBV6-6
J gene: TRBJ2-6
D gene: -
CDR3 DNA: TGTGCCAGCAGTTACTCGACTAAGCGTCACTCTGGGGCCAACGTCCTGACTTTC
CDR3 protein: CASSYSTKRHSGANVLTF

clone size: -
V gene: TRBV6-1
J gene: TRBJ2-3
D gene: -
CDR3 DNA: TGTGCCAGCAGTGAACTGGTCACAGATACGCAGTATTTT
CDR3 protein: CASSELVTDTQYF